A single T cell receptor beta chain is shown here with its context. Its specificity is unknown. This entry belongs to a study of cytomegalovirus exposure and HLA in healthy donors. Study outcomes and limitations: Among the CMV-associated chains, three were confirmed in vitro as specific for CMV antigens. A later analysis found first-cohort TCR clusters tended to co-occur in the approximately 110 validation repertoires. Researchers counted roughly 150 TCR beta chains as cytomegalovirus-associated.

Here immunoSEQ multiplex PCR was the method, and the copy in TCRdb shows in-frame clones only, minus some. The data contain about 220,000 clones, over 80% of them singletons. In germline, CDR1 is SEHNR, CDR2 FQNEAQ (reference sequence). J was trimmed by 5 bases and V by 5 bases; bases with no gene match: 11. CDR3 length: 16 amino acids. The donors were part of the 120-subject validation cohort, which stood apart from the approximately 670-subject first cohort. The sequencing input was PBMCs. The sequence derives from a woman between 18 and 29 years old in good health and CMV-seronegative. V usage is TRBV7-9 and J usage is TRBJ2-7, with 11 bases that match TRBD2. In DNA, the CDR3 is TGTGCCAGCAGCAAAGTGACTAGCGGGAATATCCACGAGCAGTACTTC. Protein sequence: CASSKVTSGNIHEQYF.